Presented here are 5 T cell receptor beta chains from one specimen sequenced in a study of identical twins. TCRdb reprocessed the 5' RACE reads with MiXCR, giving one entry per CDR3 protein. Of 1.5 million to 2 million distinct CDR3 sequences listed, under 35% are singletons. Material: cord blood. All receptors derive from a newborn girl in good health.

This clonotype was picked up a small number of times. V gene TRBV2 combines with J gene TRBJ1-6, with a weak D call TRBD1 (5 bases). V was cut by 9 bases and J by 0 bases, with 12 bases left in between. The CDR3 is made up of 15 amino acids. Germline CDR1 is SNHLY and CDR2 is FYNNEI. CDR3 sequence (DNA): TGTGCCAGTGGGACTGAGAACTCCTATAATTCACCCCTCCACTTT. It yields the protein CASGTENSYNSPLHF. The full variable domain, its missing parts supplied by reference TRBV2 and TRBJ1-6, is EPEVTQTPSHQVTQMGQEVILRCVPISNHLYFYWYRQILGQKVEFLVSFYNNEISEKSEIFDDQFSVERPDGSNFTLKIRSTKLEDSAMYFCASGTENSYNSPLHFGNGTRLTVT.

The sample holds one count of this clonotype. Being one base from a much bigger clone, this may be a read error. This chain uses TRBV5-1 with TRBJ2-7, with 7 bases matching TRBD2. The CDR3 totals 16 residues. V was clipped by 0 bases and J by 7 bases; unmatched bases: 13. Germline CDR1 reads SGHRS; CDR2 reads YFSETQ. The DNA for the CDR3 is TGCGCCAGCAGCTTGGTGTACCTAGGGGACTACAATGAGCAGTACTTC. This encodes CASSLVYLGDYNEQYF.

The sample holds many counts of this clonotype. The chain combines TRBV4-2 with TRBJ2-3; no clear D gene. From germline, CDR1 is LGHNA and CDR2 YNFKEQ. The CDR3 is 12 amino acids. V lost 3 bases to trimming and J lost 10 bases, with 11 bases between them. In nucleotides, the CDR3 is TGTGCCAGCAGCCAGTCCCATCCCCCGCAGTATTTT. Amino acid sequence: CASSQSHPPQYF.

In its sample, this clonotype was seen a few times. The chain carries TRBV5-1 and TRBJ2-5; no clear D gene. The V gene's germline CDR1 is SGHRS and CDR2 YFSETQ. This CDR3 contains 16 residues. V gave up 4 bases and J gave up 4 bases, with 20 bases separating them. CDR3 amino acids: CASSGNTIRSGETQYF. DNA of the CDR3: TGCGCCAGCAGCGGAAACACCATAAGGTCAGGAGAGACCCAGTACTTC.

This chain uses TRBV15 with TRBJ2-7; no clear D. The CDR3 runs 15 residues. The germline V and J ends were trimmed by 3 bases and 3 bases, with 15 bases remaining between them. Germline V lookup: CDR1 LNHNV, CDR2 YYDKDF (reference sequence). The CDR3 nucleotides are TGTGCCACCAGCAGGAACGCGGCAGGCGGCTACGAGCAGTACTTC. This codes for CATSRNAAGGYEQYF.